One and the same sample provided the 2 T cell receptor beta chains below, sequenced in a study of a mutant IDH1 vaccine in newly diagnosed glioma. No antigen has been assigned to these receptors. Time point in this sample: week 5, during vaccination. A single vaccine dose contained 300 ug of mutant IDH1 20-mer peptide, and topical imiquimod was used with it. Using immunoSEQ multiplex PCR, the repertoire was profiled, and TCRdb retains in-frame clones only, with some absent. This sample has 30,000 to 35,000 clones; more than 55% occur once, and the top ten carry about 11%. Sequences were derived from PBMCs, sampled from a glioma patient whose treatment included an IDH1 peptide vaccine. These receptors all come from a woman between 18 and 29 years old with glioma.

The chain recombines TRBV5-8 with TRBJ2-5; 8 nucleotides line up with TRBD1. The germline V gene encodes CDR1 SGHTS and CDR2 YDEGEE. Trimming took 3 bases from V and 1 from J; bases not matched to a gene: 2. The CDR3 spans 14 residues. CDR3 DNA: TGTGCCAGCAGCTCCGACAGGGGCCAAGAGACCCAGTACTTC. Translated: CASSSDRGQETQYF.

This clone was seen more than once but under ten times. Its ends do not fully match the called genes, so a read error is possible. The gene calls are TRBV7-8 and TRBJ2-7; D tentatively reads TRBD1 or TRBD2 (5 bases each). The CDR3 is made up of 15 amino acids. Germline lookup yields CDR1 SGHVS and CDR2 FQNEAQ. The CDR3 protein is CASSIAGTLSYEQYF. As DNA, the CDR3 is TGTGCCAGCAGCATAGCCGGGACGCTCTCCTACGAGCAGTACTTC.